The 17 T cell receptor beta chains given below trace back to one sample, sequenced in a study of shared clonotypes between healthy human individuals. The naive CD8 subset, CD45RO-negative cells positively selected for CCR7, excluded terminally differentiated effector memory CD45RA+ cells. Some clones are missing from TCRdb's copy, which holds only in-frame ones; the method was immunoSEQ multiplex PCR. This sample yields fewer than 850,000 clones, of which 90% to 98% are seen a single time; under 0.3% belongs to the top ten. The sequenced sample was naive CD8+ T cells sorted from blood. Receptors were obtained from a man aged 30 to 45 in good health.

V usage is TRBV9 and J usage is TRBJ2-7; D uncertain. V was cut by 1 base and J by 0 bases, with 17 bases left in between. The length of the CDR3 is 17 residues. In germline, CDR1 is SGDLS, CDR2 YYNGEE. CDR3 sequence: CASSVYPSSSPSYEQYF. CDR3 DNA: TGTGCCAGCAGCGTATACCCCAGCTCAAGCCCCTCCTACGAGCAGTACTTC.

The CDR3 nucleotides read TGTGCCAGCGGCCCAGTGGTCGGCACCGGGGAGCTGTTTTTT. This sequence encodes CASGPVVGTGELFF. This sequence joins TRBV11-3 and TRBJ2-2; D is unclear. The CDR3 spans 14 residues. CDR1 is SGHNT, CDR2 YENEEA, per germline. V lost 8 bases to trimming and J lost 4 bases, with 14 bases between them.

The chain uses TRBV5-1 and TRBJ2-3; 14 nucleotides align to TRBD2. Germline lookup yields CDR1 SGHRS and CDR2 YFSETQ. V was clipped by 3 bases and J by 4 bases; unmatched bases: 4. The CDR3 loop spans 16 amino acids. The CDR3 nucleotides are TGCGCCAGCAGCTCGGTGGGACTAGCGGGAGCAGATACGCAGTATTTT. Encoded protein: CASSSVGLAGADTQYF.

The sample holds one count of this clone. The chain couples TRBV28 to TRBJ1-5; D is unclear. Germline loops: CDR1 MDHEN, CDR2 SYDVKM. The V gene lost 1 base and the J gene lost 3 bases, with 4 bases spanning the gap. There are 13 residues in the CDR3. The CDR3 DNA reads TGTGCCAGCAGTTTATCTACCAATCAGCCCCAGCATTTT. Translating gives CASSLSTNQPQHF.

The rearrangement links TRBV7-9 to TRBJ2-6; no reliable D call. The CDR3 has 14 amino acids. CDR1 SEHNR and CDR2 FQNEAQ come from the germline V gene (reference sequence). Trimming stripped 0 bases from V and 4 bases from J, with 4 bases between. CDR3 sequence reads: CASSLAAGANVLTF. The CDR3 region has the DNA TGTGCCAGCAGCTTAGCGGCCGGGGCCAACGTCCTGACTTTC.

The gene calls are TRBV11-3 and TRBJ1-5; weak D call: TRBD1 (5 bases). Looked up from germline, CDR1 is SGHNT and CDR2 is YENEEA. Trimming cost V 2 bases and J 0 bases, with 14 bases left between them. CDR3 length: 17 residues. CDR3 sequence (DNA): TGTGCCAGCAGCTTAACCGGGACCGAATATAGCAATCAGCCCCAGCATTTT. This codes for CASSLTGTEYSNQPQHF.

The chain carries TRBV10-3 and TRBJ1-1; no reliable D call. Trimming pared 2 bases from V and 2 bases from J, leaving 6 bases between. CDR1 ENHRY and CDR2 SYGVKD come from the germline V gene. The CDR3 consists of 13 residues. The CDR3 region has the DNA TGTGCCATCAGTGAGGGAACCAACACTGAAGCTTTCTTT. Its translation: CAISEGTNTEAFF.

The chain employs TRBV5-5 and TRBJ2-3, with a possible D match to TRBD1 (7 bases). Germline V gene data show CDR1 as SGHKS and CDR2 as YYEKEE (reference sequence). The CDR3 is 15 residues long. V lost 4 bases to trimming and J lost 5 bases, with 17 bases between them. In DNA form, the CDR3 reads TGTGCCAGCAGCCCGGACAGGCGGGATCGAGATACGCAGTATTTT. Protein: CASSPDRRDRDTQYF. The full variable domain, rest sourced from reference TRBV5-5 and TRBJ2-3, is DAGVTQSPTHLIKTRGQQVTLRCSPISGHKSVSWYQQVLGQGPQFIFQYYEKEERGRGNFPDRFSARQFPNYSSELNVNALLLGDSALYLCASSPDRRDRDTQYFGPGTRLTVL.

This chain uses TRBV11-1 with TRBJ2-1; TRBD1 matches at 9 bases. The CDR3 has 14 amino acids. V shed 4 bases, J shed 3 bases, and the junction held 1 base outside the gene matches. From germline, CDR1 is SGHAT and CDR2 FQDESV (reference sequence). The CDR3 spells CASSWGQGYNEQFF. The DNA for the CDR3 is TGTGCCAGCAGCTGGGGACAGGGCTACAATGAGCAGTTCTTC. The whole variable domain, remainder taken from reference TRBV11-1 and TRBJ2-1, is EAEVAQSPRYKITEKSQAVAFWCDPISGHATLYWYRQILGQGPELLVQFQDESVVDDSQLPKDRFSAERLKGVDSTLKIQPAELGDSAMYLCASSWGQGYNEQFFGPGTRLTVL.

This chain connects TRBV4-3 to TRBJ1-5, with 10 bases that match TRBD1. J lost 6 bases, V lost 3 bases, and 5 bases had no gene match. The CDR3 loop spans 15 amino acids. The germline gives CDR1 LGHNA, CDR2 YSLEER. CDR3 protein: CASSQGTGVSQPQHF. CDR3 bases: TGCGCCAGCAGCCAGGGGACAGGGGTAAGTCAGCCCCAGCATTTT.

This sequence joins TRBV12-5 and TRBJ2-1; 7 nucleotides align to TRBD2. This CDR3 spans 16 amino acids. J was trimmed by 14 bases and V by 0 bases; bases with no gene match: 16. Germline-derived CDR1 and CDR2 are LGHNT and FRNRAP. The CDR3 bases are TGTGCTAGTGGTTTGGTAGCGGCGGGAGTGACGGGGAGGGAGTTCTTC. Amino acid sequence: CASGLVAAGVTGREFF.

The CDR3 is CASSDDGNNEQFF. In nucleotides, the CDR3 is TGTGCCAGCAGCGACGACGGTAACAATGAGCAGTTCTTC. This sequence joins TRBV9 and TRBJ2-1; D is uncertain. Trimming left V 3 bases short and J 5 bases short, with 9 bases between. Germline V lookup: CDR1 SGDLS, CDR2 YYNGEE. This CDR3 is 13 amino acids long.

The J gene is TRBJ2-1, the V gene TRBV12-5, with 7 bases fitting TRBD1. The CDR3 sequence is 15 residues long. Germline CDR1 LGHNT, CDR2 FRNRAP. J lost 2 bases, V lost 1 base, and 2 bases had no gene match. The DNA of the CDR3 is TGTGCTAGTGGTTTGGGACAGGGCACCTACAATGAGCAGTTCTTC. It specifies CASGLGQGTYNEQFF.

This CDR3 reads CSVEGGLSTYNEQFF. CDR3 nucleotides: TGCAGCGTTGAGGGTGGACTATCCACATACAATGAGCAGTTCTTC. The chain has TRBV29-1 and TRBJ2-1, with a weak D call TRBD2 (6 bases). The length of the CDR3 is 15 residues. Per the germline V gene, CDR1 is SQVTM and CDR2 is ANQGSEA. The V end was cut by 3 bases, the J end by 4 bases, with 16 bases between.

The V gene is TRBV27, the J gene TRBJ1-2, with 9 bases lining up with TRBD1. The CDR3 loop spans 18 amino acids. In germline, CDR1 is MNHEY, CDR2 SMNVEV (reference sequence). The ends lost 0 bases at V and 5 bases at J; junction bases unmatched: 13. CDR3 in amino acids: CASSLSSLRTGVTYGYTF. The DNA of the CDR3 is TGTGCCAGCAGTTTATCGTCGTTGAGGACAGGGGTAACTTATGGCTACACCTTC.

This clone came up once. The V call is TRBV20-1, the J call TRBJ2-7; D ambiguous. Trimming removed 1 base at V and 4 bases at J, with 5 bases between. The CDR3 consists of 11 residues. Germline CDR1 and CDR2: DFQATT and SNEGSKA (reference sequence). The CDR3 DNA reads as TGCAGTGCTAGAGGCTTATACGAGCAGTACTTC. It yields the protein CSARGLYEQYF.

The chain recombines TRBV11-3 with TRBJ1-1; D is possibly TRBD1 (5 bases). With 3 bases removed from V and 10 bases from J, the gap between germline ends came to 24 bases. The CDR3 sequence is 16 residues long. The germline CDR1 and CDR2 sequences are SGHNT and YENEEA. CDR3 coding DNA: TGTGCCAGCAGCTTCGGCAGGGTTAGTCCCACGAAGGGAGCTTTCTTT. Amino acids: CASSFGRVSPTKGAFF. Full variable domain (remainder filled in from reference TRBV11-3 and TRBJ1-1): EAGVVQSPRYKIIEKKQPVAFWCNPISGHNTLYWYLQNLGQGPELLIRYENEEAVDDSQLPKDRFSAERLKGVDSTLKIQPAELGDSAVYLCASSFGRVSPTKGAFFGQGTRLTVV.